These 23 T cell receptor beta chains share one sample of origin, sequenced in a study of post-analysis software for immune sequencing data. Study outcomes and limitations: Five or six TRBV segments were more frequent in patients than controls; TRBV5-6, TRBV5-1 and TRBV20-1 belonged to this group.

Antigens of these TCRs are unknown. cDNA libraries of TCR beta carried unique molecular identifiers. TCRdb reprocessed the PCR reads via MiXCR and lists one record per CDR3 protein. The top ten hold around 6% of the sample, which has a few hundred thousand distinct CDR3 sequences, under 40% seen once. The specimen sequenced was blood. The origin of the receptors is a girl under 18 with multiple sclerosis.

This clonotype has only one observation. Sequence at one end of the junction differs from germline and may be a read error. The chain carries TRBV9 and TRBJ2-5; D might be TRBD1 or TRBD2, each matching 5 bases. Germline V CDR1 and CDR2: SGDLS, YYNGEE. This CDR3 comprises 14 residues. CDR3 region: CASSVAEGREAQYF. CDR3 sequence (DNA): TGTGCCAGCAGCGTAGCTGAGGGGAGAGAGGCCCAGTACTTC.

The chain uses TRBV20-1 and TRBJ2-7, with TRBD1 identical over 9 bases. CDR3 length equals 15 residues. The germline gives CDR1 DFQATT, CDR2 SNEGSKA (reference sequence). With 6 bases clipped from V and 2 bases from J, the junction kept 11 bases outside the gene matches. The CDR3 region is CSAKGGTGIAYEQYF. Here the CDR3 DNA reads TGCAGTGCCAAAGGGGGGACAGGGATAGCCTACGAGCAGTACTTC.

V usage is TRBV5-4 and J usage is TRBJ2-3; D is undetermined. CDR3 length: 13 residues. Trimming left V 5 bases short and J 1 base short, with 8 bases between. Germline loops: CDR1 SGHNT, CDR2 YYREEE (reference sequence). CDR3 nucleotides: TGTGCCAGCAGTTGGGCCGGCACAGATACGCAGTATTTT. Amino acid sequence: CASSWAGTDTQYF. Filled out from reference TRBV5-4 and TRBJ2-3, the complete variable domain reads ETGVTQSPTHLIKTRGQQVTLRCSSQSGHNTVSWYQQALGQGPQFIFQYYREEENGRGNFPPRFSGLQFPNYSSELNVNALELDDSALYLCASSWAGTDTQYFGPGTRLTVL.

The chain employs TRBV6-2 or TRBV6-3 and TRBJ1-5; no firm D call. The germline V and J ends were trimmed by 5 bases and 5 bases, with 10 bases remaining between them. The CDR3 has 13 residues. CDR1 is MNHEY, CDR2 SVGEGT, per germline. CDR3 sequence (DNA): TGTGCCAGCAGTACGTCCCCTTATCAGCCCCAGCATTTT. Translation gives CASSTSPYQPQHF.

V gene TRBV7-9 combines with J gene TRBJ2-5; 7 positions agree with TRBD1. The J call is doubtful: the DNA matches TRBJ2-7 better. The CDR3 runs 12 residues. Germline loops: CDR1 SEHNR, CDR2 FQNEAQ (reference sequence). This CDR3 is CAARDSYYEQYF. CDR3 coding DNA: TGTGCCGCGAGGGACAGTTACTACGAGCAGTACTTC.

This clonotype came up a few times. The chain uses TRBV12-3 or TRBV12-4 and TRBJ1-1; D perhaps matches TRBD1 (5 bases). Between the trimmed V and J ends, which lost 7 bases and 1 base, there was a span of 10 bases. The CDR3 covers 13 residues. CDR3 loop: CASKLQENTEAFF. The CDR3 DNA is TGTGCCAGCAAGCTACAGGAGAACACTGAAGCTTTCTTT.

The chain links TRBV3-1 to TRBJ2-1; D may be TRBD2 (5 bases). Germline-derived CDR1 and CDR2 are LGHDT and YNNKEL (reference sequence). V gave up 6 bases and J gave up 1 base, with 13 bases separating them. CDR3 length equals 15 residues. As DNA, the CDR3 is TGTGCCAGCAGTTTTCCCTCGGGGTCCTACAATGAGCAGTTCTTC. This translates into CASSFPSGSYNEQFF.

This clonotype was seen ten or more times. CDR3 bases: TGCAGTGCCAGCGCGGGACTAGCCCTTGGCGAGCAGTACTTC. This codes for CSASAGLALGEQYF. This chain joins TRBV20-1 and TRBJ2-7; 9 nucleotides align to TRBD2. Germline lookup yields CDR1 DFQATT and CDR2 SNEGSKA (reference sequence). J was trimmed by 6 bases and V by 6 bases; bases with no gene match: 12. This CDR3 is built from 14 residues.

V and J are TRBV25-1 and TRBJ1-6; possible D gene TRBD1, 6 bases. CDR1 and CDR2 from the germline V gene are MGHDK and SYGVNS. The CDR3 totals 16 residues. The V end was cut by 1 base, the J end by 3 bases, with 10 bases between. CDR3 loop: CASSEWSRGYNSPLHF. In DNA, the CDR3 is TGTGCCAGCAGTGAATGGAGCAGGGGCTATAATTCACCCCTCCACTTT.

This clonotype came up many times. This chain connects TRBV5-4 to TRBJ1-2; 9 bases align to TRBD1. CDR1 and CDR2 from the germline V gene are SGHNT and YYREEE (reference sequence). The J segment lost 1 base and the V segment lost 2 bases, leaving 3 bases of the junction unmatched. This CDR3 has 15 residues. CDR3 in DNA: TGTGCCAGCAGCTTTCGGGGACAGGGTAACTATGGCTACACCTTC. This encodes CASSFRGQGNYGYTF.

The chain combines TRBV3-1 with TRBJ1-5, with D possibly matching TRBD1 (5 bases). Trimming shortened V by 3 bases and J by 5 bases, and 14 bases separated the two germline ends. Germline V gene lookup returns CDR1 LGHDT and CDR2 YNNKEL (reference sequence). The CDR3 spans 15 residues. The CDR3 coding sequence is TGTGCCAGCAGCCAGAGATTCGGGGGACATCAGCCCCAGCATTTT. Its translation is CASSQRFGGHQPQHF.

The rearrangement links TRBV7-9 to TRBJ2-6, with D unclear. This CDR3 has 15 amino acids. The germline gives CDR1 SEHNR, CDR2 FQNEAQ (reference sequence). V was cut by 8 bases and J by 3 bases, with 14 bases left in between. CDR3 region: CASVFRESGANVLTF. The CDR3 nucleotides are TGTGCCAGCGTATTTAGAGAGAGTGGGGCCAACGTCCTGACTTTC.

The V and J genes are TRBV7-2 and TRBJ1-2; D unclear. Trimming stripped 2 bases from V and 8 bases from J, with 9 bases between. Germline CDR1 reads SGHTA; CDR2 reads FQGNSA. The length of the CDR3 is 12 residues. The CDR3, as DNA: TGTGCCAGCAGCTTATATGGGGAAGGCTACACCTTC. Translation gives CASSLYGEGYTF.

This chain uses TRBV11-3 with TRBJ2-1; TRBD1 aligns across 9 bases. The CDR3 length is 16 residues. J lost 9 bases, V lost 3 bases, and 12 bases had no gene match. Germline lookup yields CDR1 SGHNT and CDR2 YENEEA. The CDR3 sequence is CASSFLTGGTFSEQFF. In nucleotides, the CDR3 is TGTGCCAGCAGCTTCCTGACAGGGGGGACATTTAGTGAGCAGTTCTTC.

V and J are TRBV27 and TRBJ2-3; 12 positions match TRBD2. Germline V gene data show CDR1 as MNHEY and CDR2 as SMNVEV (reference sequence). CDR3 size: 16 residues. V shed 4 bases and J 6 bases; nucleotides not matched to a gene: 8. Here the CDR3 DNA reads TGTGCCAGCAGTTCCGGACTAGCGGGGCCCGACGATACGCAGTATTTT. It codes for CASSSGLAGPDDTQYF.

This rearrangement joins TRBV20-1 to TRBJ2-3, with 8 bases lining up with TRBD1. Germline V gene lookup returns CDR1 DFQATT and CDR2 SNEGSKA (reference sequence). The length of the CDR3 is 12 residues. CDR3 in amino acids: CSHRGYTDTQYF. The CDR3 coding sequence is TGCAGCCACAGGGGGTACACAGATACGCAGTATTTT.

The CDR3: CAIGSRGAEETQYF. The CDR3 DNA reads as TGTGCCATAGGTTCGAGGGGGGCGGAAGAGACCCAGTACTTC. The chain employs TRBV10-3 and TRBJ2-5, with D possibly called TRBD1 or TRBD2 (6 bases each). Germline values: CDR1 ENHRY, CDR2 SYGVKD. This CDR3 contains 14 residues. Trimming cost V 9 bases and J 3 bases, with 17 bases left between them.

This clonotype occurred a few times. V is TRBV21-1 and J is TRBJ2-1; the DNA was not compared with TRBD2, the D call given in the table. TRBV21-1 is a listed pseudogene. The CDR3 runs to 17 residues. The CDR3 sequence: CASSGPGTSGDYNEQFF. The CDR3 DNA sequence: TGTGCCAGCAGCGGTCCCGGGACTAGCGGGGACTACAATGAGCAGTTCTTC.

This chain joins TRBV5-1 and TRBJ2-3; D remains ambiguous. CDR1 is SGHRS and CDR2 is YFSETQ in the germline V gene. The length of the CDR3 is 13 residues. V was trimmed by 0 bases and J by 6 bases, leaving 8 bases between them. The chain's CDR3 is CASSLAAMDTQYF. CDR3 bases: TGCGCCAGCAGCTTGGCGGCTATGGATACGCAGTATTTT. The entire variable domain, with the rest obtained from reference TRBV5-1 and TRBJ2-3, is as follows: KAGVTQTPRYLIKTRGQQVTLSCSPISGHRSVSWYQQTPGQGLQFLFEYFSETQRNKGNFPGRFSGRQFSNSRSEMNVSTLELGDSALYLCASSLAAMDTQYFGPGTRLTVL.

This clonotype turned up a few times. The V gene is TRBV29-1, the J gene TRBJ2-5; 12 positions agree with TRBD1. Germline CDR1 and CDR2: SQVTM and ANQGSEA. The V segment lost 6 bases and the J segment 5 bases; nucleotides outside the gene matches: 10. The CDR3 totals 15 residues. The CDR3 nucleotides are TGCAGCGTCAGTCCCGGGACAGGGGGCGGGGAGACCCAGTACTTC. This codes for CSVSPGTGGGETQYF. Using reference TRBV29-1 and TRBJ2-5 for the parts outside the CDR3, the full variable domain is SAVISQKPSRDICQRGTSLTIQCQVDSQVTMMFWYRQQPGQSLTLIATANQGSEATYESGFVIDKFPISRPNLTFSTLTVSNMSPEDSSIYLCSVSPGTGGGETQYFGPGTRLLVL.

This clonotype was seen a few times. CDR3 region: CASSWDTAGDTQYF. The CDR3 bases are TGCGCCAGCAGCTGGGACACCGCGGGAGATACGCAGTATTTT. This sequence joins TRBV5-1 and TRBJ2-3; TRBD1 is a possible D gene (6 bases). Germline assignment: CDR1 SGHRS and CDR2 YFSETQ. The CDR3 spans 14 residues. The ends were cut back, 3 bases at V and 5 bases at J, with 13 bases in the middle.

In its sample, this clonotype was seen a few times. V and J are TRBV4-1 and TRBJ1-4, with D uncertain. Germline CDR1 MGHRA, CDR2 YSYEKL. The CDR3 is 15 amino acids. Deletions cut 8 bases from V and 0 bases from J, with 13 bases between. The CDR3 is CASSIGRATNEKLFF. CDR3 nucleotide sequence: TGCGCCAGCTCCATCGGACGTGCAACTAATGAAAAACTGTTTTTT.

A few counts support this clonotype. This chain links TRBV2 with TRBJ2-1; D remains ambiguous. Germline V gene sequence: CDR1 SNHLY, CDR2 FYNNEI. The CDR3 covers 15 residues. The ends were cut back, 1 base at V and 5 bases at J, with 12 bases in the middle. The CDR3 coding sequence is TGTGCCAGCAGTGAAGGTCCAGAACCAGACAATGAGCAGTTCTTC. Its translation: CASSEGPEPDNEQFF. Based on the CDR3 plus reference TRBV2 and TRBJ2-1, the full variable domain is EPEVTQTPSHQVTQMGQEVILRCVPISNHLYFYWYRQILGQKVEFLVSFYNNEISEKSEIFDDQFSVERPDGSNFTLKIRSTKLEDSAMYFCASSEGPEPDNEQFFGPGTRLTVL.